Sequencing of this T cell receptor (beta chain) was carried out in a study of T-cell memory formation after mild COVID-19. Study context: Largely, the TCR clusters proved donor specific. General observations from the study: In second-wave clones peaking day 37, SARS-CoV-2 specificity remained unconfirmed.

Constant-segment-primed 5'RACE gave TCR alpha and TCR beta cDNA libraries with sample barcodes and UMIs. TCRdb re-analysed the 5' RACE reads in MiXCR, keeping a single row per CDR3 protein. This repertoire shows 1,500 to 2,000 distinct CDR3 sequences, over 55% found once; its top ten account for about a tenth. This CDR3 spans 16 amino acids. Trimming removed 1 base from V and 6 bases from J; junction bases left unmatched: 9. CDR1 and CDR2 (germline): LGHNA, YNFKEQ. Comment on this clonotype: Its matching antigen is unknown.

The origin of this receptor is an adult who had mild COVID-19 (a few samples of this study predate the infection). Cell type and time point are not known. Sequencing input: PBMCs or a T cell subset sorted from them (not recorded which). The chain couples TRBV4-2 to TRBJ2-1, with 7 bases aligning to TRBD1. The CDR3 nucleotides are TGTGCCAGCAGCCAAGGATCCCTCAGGGGGACCAATGAGCAGTTCTTC. It translates to CASSQGSLRGTNEQFF.